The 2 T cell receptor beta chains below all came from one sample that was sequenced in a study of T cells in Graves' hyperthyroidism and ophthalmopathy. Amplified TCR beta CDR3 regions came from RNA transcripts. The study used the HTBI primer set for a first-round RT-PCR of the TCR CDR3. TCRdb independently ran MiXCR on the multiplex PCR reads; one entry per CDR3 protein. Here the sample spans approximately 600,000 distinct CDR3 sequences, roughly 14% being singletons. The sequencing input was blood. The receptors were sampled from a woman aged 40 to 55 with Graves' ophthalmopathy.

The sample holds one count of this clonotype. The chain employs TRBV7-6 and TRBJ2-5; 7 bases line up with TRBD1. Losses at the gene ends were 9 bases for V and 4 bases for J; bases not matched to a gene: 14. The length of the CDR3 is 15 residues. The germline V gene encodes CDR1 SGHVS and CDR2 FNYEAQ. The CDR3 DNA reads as TGTGCCAGTAGTGCCCCGGGACAGAGGGGAGAGACCCAGTACTTC. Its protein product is CASSAPGQRGETQYF.

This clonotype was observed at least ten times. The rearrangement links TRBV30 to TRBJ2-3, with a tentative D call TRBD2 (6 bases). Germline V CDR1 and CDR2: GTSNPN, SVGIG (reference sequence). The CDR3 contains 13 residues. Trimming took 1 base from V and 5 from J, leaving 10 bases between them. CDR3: CAWSGGTVDTQYF. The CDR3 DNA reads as TGTGCCTGGAGTGGCGGGACGGTAGATACGCAGTATTTT.